This T cell receptor beta chain was identified during a study of blood T cell repertoires in COVID-19. Participants were aged roughly 18 to 89 years from about 25 US areas. Method: immunoSEQ multiplex PCR; TCRdb's copy keeps in-frame clones and lacks some. The table has around 250,000 clones, around 89% seen once. Material: PBMCs or T cells enriched from blood (not recorded which). This receptor was identified in a woman aged 25 to 39 who had recovered from COVID-19.

CDR3: CASSPARGGTEAFF. The CDR3, as DNA: TGTGCCAGCAGCCCCGCACGGGGTGGCACTGAAGCTTTCTTT. The chain joins TRBV7-2 to TRBJ1-1; D gene unclear. The CDR3 extends over 14 amino acids. The germline V gene encodes CDR1 SGHTA and CDR2 FQGNSA. V gave up 5 bases and J gave up 4 bases, with 14 bases separating them.